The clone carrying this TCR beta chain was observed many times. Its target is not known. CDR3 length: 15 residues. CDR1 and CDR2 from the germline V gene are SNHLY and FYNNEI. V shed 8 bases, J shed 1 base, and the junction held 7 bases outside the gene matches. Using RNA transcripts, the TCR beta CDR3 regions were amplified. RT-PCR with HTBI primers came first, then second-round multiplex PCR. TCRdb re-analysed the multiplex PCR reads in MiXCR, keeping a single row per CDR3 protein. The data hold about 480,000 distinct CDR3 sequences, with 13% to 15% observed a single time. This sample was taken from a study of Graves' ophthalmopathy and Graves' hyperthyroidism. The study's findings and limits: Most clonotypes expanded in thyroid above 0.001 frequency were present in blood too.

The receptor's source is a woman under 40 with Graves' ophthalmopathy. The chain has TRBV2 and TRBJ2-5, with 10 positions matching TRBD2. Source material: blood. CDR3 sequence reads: CASGSTSGLQETQYF. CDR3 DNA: TGTGCCAGCGGTTCGACTAGCGGGCTCCAAGAGACCCAGTACTTC.